This TCR beta chain was identified during a study of OX40 agonist ivuxolimab in advanced cancers. On the study more broadly: Dose-escalation patients had hepatocellular carcinoma, melanoma, renal cell or head and neck cancer. Study conclusions and caveats: Averaging showed that CD8+ T cells had more expanded clones than CD4+ did.

The assay was immunoSEQ multiplex PCR, and TCRdb's table has in-frame clones only and misses some. The repertoire holds tens of thousands of clones, 90% to 95% seen once, with over 4.5% in the top ten. Germline V gene sequence: CDR1 MDHEN, CDR2 SYDVKM. This CDR3 has 14 residues. V was cut by 8 bases and J by 0 bases, with 14 bases left in between. In the case of this clone: What it recognizes is unknown.

The source is an adult with an advanced solid tumor such as melanoma, head and neck, liver or kidney cancer. The specimen comprised CD4+ or CD8+ T cells sorted from blood, sampled in a trial of the OX40 agonist ivuxolimab. The chain carries TRBV28 and TRBJ2-7; possibly TRBD2 for D (5 bases). CDR3 sequence (DNA): TGTGCCAGCGTAAGCGGCTCGAGCTCCTACGAGCAGTACTTC. Encoded protein: CASVSGSSSYEQYF.